A selection of T cell receptor beta chains follows, all from one sample in a study of blood T cell repertoires in COVID-19. Repertoires were generated with immunoSEQ multiplex PCR, while TCRdb's copy carries only in-frame clones and drops some. The sample includes approximately 110,000 clones, about two thirds of them seen just once. Input material: peripheral blood. The receptors derive from a human donor with acute or convalescent COVID-19. The donor label of this sample is uncertain. CDR3s include the opening cysteine and the closing phenylalanine or tryptophan. Each record gives: D gene, J gene, V gene, clone size, CDR3 DNA, CDR3 protein. The D gene is left open where the match is weak. Not all rows give a size; the values are once, few, many and, for expanded clones, a class.

D: .
J: TRBJ1-2
V: TRBV2
size: .
DNA: TGTGCCAGCAATCCCCAGGGGAGCGCCTATGGCTACACCTTC
CDR3: CASNPQGSAYGYTF

D: .
J: TRBJ1-6
V: TRBV7-2
size: .
DNA: TGTGCCAGCAGCTTAGGAGTAAGGGGTAATTCACCCCTCCACTTT
CDR3: CASSLGVRGNSPLHF

D: .
J: TRBJ2-3
V: TRBV5-1
size: .
DNA: TGCGCCAGCAGCTCCTCGACGGGAGATACGCAGTATTTT
CDR3: CASSSSTGDTQYF

D: TRBD2
J: TRBJ2-3
V: TRBV7-9
size: .
DNA: TGTGCCAGCAGCTTAGGGTTAGCGGGGGGGAGCACAGATACGCAGTATTTT
CDR3: CASSLGLAGGSTDTQYF

D: .
J: TRBJ2-6
V: TRBV5-1
size: few
DNA: TGCGCCAGTAATACCGCGTCTGGGGCCAACGTCCTGACTTTC
CDR3: CASNTASGANVLTF

D: TRBD2
J: TRBJ2-5
V: TRBV28
size: .
DNA: TGTGCCAGCAGTTTGGGAGGGGACGAGACCCAGTACTTC
CDR3: CASSLGGDETQYF

D: .
J: TRBJ2-2
V: TRBV12-3/TRBV12-4
size: .
DNA: TGTGCCAGCAGTTTTTGGAGCGGGGAGCTGTTTTTT
CDR3: CASSFWSGELFF

D: TRBD1
J: TRBJ1-2
V: TRBV28
size: .
DNA: TGTGCCAGCAGTTTAATCCAGGGGGCGCGTGGCTACACCTTC
CDR3: CASSLIQGARGYTF

D: TRBD1
J: TRBJ2-5
V: TRBV27
size: .
DNA: TGTGCCAGCAGTTTATCAAATTGGACAGGGGTGGCCCCCGAGGGAGGAGAGACCCAGTACTTC
CDR3: CASSLSNWTGVAPEGGETQYF

D: .
J: TRBJ1-2
V: TRBV7-9
size: .
DNA: TGTGCCAGCACCCAAAGAGGTCAAGGCTACACCTTC
CDR3: CASTQRGQGYTF

D: .
J: TRBJ1-4
V: TRBV5-6
size: .
DNA: TGTGCCAGCAGCTTGGCAGGTGTCAATGAAAAACTGTTTTTT
CDR3: CASSLAGVNEKLFF

D: .
J: TRBJ2-1
V: TRBV4-1
size: .
DNA: TGCGCCAGCAGCCACGGACAGTACAATGAGCAGTTCTTC
CDR3: CASSHGQYNEQFF

D: TRBD1
J: TRBJ2-7
V: TRBV23-1
size: few
DNA: TGCGCCAGCAGTCGCGGGCAGGGGGCGGACGAGCAGTACTTC
CDR3: CASSRGQGADEQYF

D: .
J: TRBJ2-1
V: TRBV10-3
size: .
DNA: TGTGCCATCAGTGTTGGTAGTGAGCAGTTCTTC
CDR3: CAISVGSEQFF

D: TRBD2
J: TRBJ2-3
V: TRBV3-1/TRBV3-2
size: .
DNA: TGTGCCAGCAGCCATTCAGGGGCGGGGGGGCCAGATACGCAGTATTTT
CDR3: CASSHSGAGGPDTQYF

D: .
J: TRBJ2-7
V: TRBV27
size: .
DNA: TGTGCCAGCAGTTTATCGGGAGGATACGAGCAGTACTTC
CDR3: CASSLSGGYEQYF

D: TRBD1
J: TRBJ1-2
V: TRBV18
size: .
DNA: TGTGCCAGCTCATCCCAGGGGGGCTATGGCTACACCTTC
CDR3: CASSSQGGYGYTF

D: .
J: TRBJ1-2
V: TRBV29-1
size: .
DNA: TGCAGCGTTCCCGCGGGGGGCGCCAACTATGGCTACACCTTC
CDR3: CSVPAGGANYGYTF

D: .
J: TRBJ2-7
V: TRBV6-6
size: .
DNA: TGTGCCAGCAGTCCTCTAGCCCAGAGCTCCTACGAGCAGTACTTC
CDR3: CASSPLAQSSYEQYF

D: TRBD1
J: TRBJ2-3
V: TRBV18
size: .
DNA: TGTGCCAGCTCACCTGACAGGGGGCTAGATACGCAGTATTTT
CDR3: CASSPDRGLDTQYF

D: .
J: TRBJ2-5
V: TRBV18
size: .
DNA: TGTGCCAGCTCACCACCGTCAGGGGCCAGGGAGACCCAGTACTTC
CDR3: CASSPPSGARETQYF

D: .
J: TRBJ1-1
V: TRBV29-1
size: .
DNA: TGCAGCGTTGAATTCTCAGGAGGCACTGAAGCTTTCTTT
CDR3: CSVEFSGGTEAFF

D: TRBD1
J: TRBJ1-1
V: TRBV5-1
size: .
DNA: TGCGCCAGCAGCTCGATCCGTGACAGGGGGAGAACTGAAGCTTTCTTT
CDR3: CASSSIRDRGRTEAFF

D: .
J: TRBJ1-4
V: TRBV10-1
size: .
DNA: TGCGCCAGCAGTGAGGGGAGGACGGAAAAACTGTTTTTT
CDR3: CASSEGRTEKLFF

D: TRBD1
J: TRBJ1-2
V: TRBV7-6
size: .
DNA: TGTGCCAGCAGCTTAGGAAGGGGACAGGGGGCAAGTGGCTACACCTTC
CDR3: CASSLGRGQGASGYTF

D: .
J: TRBJ2-3
V: TRBV24-1
size: .
DNA: TGTGCCACCAGTGATTGGGGGGGCCAGGATACGCAGTATTTT
CDR3: CATSDWGGQDTQYF

D: .
J: TRBJ2-2
V: TRBV27
size: .
DNA: TGTGCCAGCAGTTCCCCTCGTGGGGGGGGCTTCGGGGAGCTGTTTTTT
CDR3: CASSSPRGGGFGELFF

D: .
J: TRBJ1-5
V: TRBV19
size: .
DNA: TGTGCCAGTCGCCCCAGGGGTGTAGACCAGCCCCAGCATTTT
CDR3: CASRPRGVDQPQHF

D: .
J: TRBJ2-3
V: TRBV2
size: many
DNA: TGTGCCAGCAGTGTTAGTAGAAATTCAGATACGCAGTATTTT
CDR3: CASSVSRNSDTQYF